This T cell receptor beta chain was identified during a study of graft-versus-host responses after intestinal transplantation. Whole-study context: After anti-thymocyte globulin induction, recipients took tacrolimus and steroids for approximately 3 years.

With 5 bases removed from V and 2 bases from J, the gap between germline ends came to 13 bases. This CDR3 has 14 residues. Germline V gene sequence: CDR1 SGHTA, CDR2 FQGNSA. The method was immunoSEQ multiplex PCR; TCRdb's version includes in-frame clones alone and lacks a portion of them. The sample has roughly 93,000 clones, 85% to 95% seen once; the top ten hold less than 0.5%. Comment on this clone: Its antigen is unidentified.

The rearrangement uses TRBV7-2 and TRBJ2-7; maybe TRBD1 (6 bases). The material sequenced was unstimulated CD8+ T cells sorted from spleen or lymph node cells, taken before intestinal transplant. This sequence was found in a human donor who received an intestinal transplant. The CDR3 reads CASSIVTGAYEQYF. The CDR3 coding sequence is TGTGCCAGCAGCATCGTGACAGGCGCCTACGAGCAGTACTTC.